The present TCR beta chain was sequenced within a study of technical replicates of blood from a handful of donors. This CDR3 has 18 residues. The V and J ends lost 0 bases and 5 bases respectively, with 18 bases between them. Germline CDR1 reads SGHRS; CDR2 reads YFSETQ. The protocol was immunoSEQ multiplex PCR, while the TCRdb copy is restricted to in-frame clones and leaves out a portion. The repertoire includes 91,000 or so clones, 95% of them detected once, and around 0.26% sits in the top ten. This receptor was identified in a human donor in good health. Sample: T cells isolated from PBMCs. The J gene is TRBJ1-6, the V gene TRBV5-1; D uncertain. The CDR3: CASSLVASPASNNSPLHF. CDR3 nucleotides: TGCGCCAGCAGCTTGGTAGCTTCCCCAGCGAGTAATAATTCACCCCTCCACTTT.